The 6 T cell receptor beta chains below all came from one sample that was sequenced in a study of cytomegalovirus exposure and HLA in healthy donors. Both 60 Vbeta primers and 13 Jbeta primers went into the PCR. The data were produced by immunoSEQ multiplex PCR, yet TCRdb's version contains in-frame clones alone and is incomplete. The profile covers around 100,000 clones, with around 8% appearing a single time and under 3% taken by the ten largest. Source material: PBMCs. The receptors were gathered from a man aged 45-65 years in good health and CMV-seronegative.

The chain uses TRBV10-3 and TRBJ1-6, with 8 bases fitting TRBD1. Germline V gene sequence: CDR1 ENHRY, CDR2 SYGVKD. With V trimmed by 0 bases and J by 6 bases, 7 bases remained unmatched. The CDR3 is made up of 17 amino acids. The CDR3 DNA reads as TGTGCCATCAGTGAGTCAGGGAGGACAGGGCCTAATTCACCCCTCCACTTT. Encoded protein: CAISESGRTGPNSPLHF.

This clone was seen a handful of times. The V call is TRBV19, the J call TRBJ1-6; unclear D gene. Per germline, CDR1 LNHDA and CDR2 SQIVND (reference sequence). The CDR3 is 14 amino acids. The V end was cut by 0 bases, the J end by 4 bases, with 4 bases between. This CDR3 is CASSIDSYNSPLHF. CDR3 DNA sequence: TGTGCCAGTAGTATAGACAGTTATAATTCACCCCTCCACTTT.

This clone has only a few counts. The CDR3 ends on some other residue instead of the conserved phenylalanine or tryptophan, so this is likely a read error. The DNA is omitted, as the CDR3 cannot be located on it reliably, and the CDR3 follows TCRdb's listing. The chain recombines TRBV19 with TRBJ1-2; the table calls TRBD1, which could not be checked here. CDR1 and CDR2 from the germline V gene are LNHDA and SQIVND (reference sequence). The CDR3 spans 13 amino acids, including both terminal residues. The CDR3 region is CASSTPGQAPPRV.

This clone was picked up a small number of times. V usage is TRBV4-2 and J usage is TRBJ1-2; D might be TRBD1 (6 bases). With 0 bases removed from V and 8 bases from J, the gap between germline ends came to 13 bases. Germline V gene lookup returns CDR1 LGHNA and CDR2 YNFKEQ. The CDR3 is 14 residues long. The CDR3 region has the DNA TGTGCCAGCAGCCAAGACAGGGGCTCAGAGGGCTACACCTTC. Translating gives CASSQDRGSEGYTF.

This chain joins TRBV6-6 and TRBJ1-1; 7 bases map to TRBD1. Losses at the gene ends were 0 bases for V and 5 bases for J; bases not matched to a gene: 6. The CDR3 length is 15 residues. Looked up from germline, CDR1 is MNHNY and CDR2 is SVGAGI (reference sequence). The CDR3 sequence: CASSYSTGRGTEAFF. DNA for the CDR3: TGTGCCAGCAGTTACTCGACAGGGCGGGGTACTGAAGCTTTCTTT.

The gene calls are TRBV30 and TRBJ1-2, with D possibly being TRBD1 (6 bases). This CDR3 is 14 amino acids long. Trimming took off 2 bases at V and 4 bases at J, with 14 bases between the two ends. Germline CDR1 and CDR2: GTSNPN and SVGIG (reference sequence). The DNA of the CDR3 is TGTGCCTGGAGTCGAACAGGGCCATCCTATGGCTACACCTTC. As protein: CAWSRTGPSYGYTF.